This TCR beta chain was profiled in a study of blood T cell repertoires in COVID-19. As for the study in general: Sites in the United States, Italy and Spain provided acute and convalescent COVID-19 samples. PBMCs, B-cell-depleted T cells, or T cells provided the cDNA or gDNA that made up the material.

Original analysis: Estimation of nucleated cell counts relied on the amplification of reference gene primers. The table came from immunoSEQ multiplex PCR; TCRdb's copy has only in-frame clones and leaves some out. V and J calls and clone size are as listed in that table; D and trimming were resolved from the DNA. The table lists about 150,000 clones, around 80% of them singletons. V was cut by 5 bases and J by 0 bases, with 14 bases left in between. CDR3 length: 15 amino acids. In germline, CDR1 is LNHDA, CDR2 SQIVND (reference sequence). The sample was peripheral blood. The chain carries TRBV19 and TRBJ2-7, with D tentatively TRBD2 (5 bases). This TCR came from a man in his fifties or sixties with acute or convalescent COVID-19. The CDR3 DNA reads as TGTGCCAGTAGTCCACCAACGGGGAGCTCCTACGAGCAGTACTTC. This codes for CASSPPTGSSYEQYF.